These 15 T cell receptor beta chains came from one sample sequenced in a study of blood T cell repertoires in COVID-19. TCRdb keeps only in-frame clones here, not all; method: immunoSEQ multiplex PCR. The sample carries 200,000 to 300,000 clones, 80% to 90% recorded once. The sequenced sample consisted of peripheral blood. These receptors were obtained from a young man with active or convalescent COVID-19.

The rearrangement links TRBV6-6 to TRBJ1-2; 7 nucleotides align to TRBD1. The CDR3 loop spans 15 amino acids. Germline CDR1 is MNHNY and CDR2 is SVGAGI (reference sequence). V gave up 6 bases and J gave up 5 bases; unmatched junction bases: 12. Here the CDR3 DNA reads TGTGCCAGCAGACCCTCGGGCAGGGGACAGTATGGCTACACCTTC. Its protein product is CASRPSGRGQYGYTF.

V gene TRBV19 combines with J gene TRBJ1-1; D gene ambiguous. With 3 bases removed from V and 0 bases from J, the gap between germline ends came to 17 bases. This CDR3 is 17 amino acids long. Germline V gene lookup returns CDR1 LNHDA and CDR2 SQIVND (reference sequence). CDR3 sequence reads: CASSIRESKRLNTEAFF. The CDR3 nucleotides read TGTGCCAGTAGTATTCGGGAATCCAAGCGGCTGAACACTGAAGCTTTCTTT.

The chain carries TRBV6-4 and TRBJ1-2; weak D call: TRBD1 (6 bases). CDR3 length: 13 residues. Germline V CDR1 and CDR2: MRHNA, SNTAGT. V gave up 6 bases and J gave up 7 bases, with 15 bases separating them. The CDR3 region has the DNA TGTGCCAGCAGAGACGACAGGTTAGGTGGCTACACCTTC. Protein product: CASRDDRLGGYTF.

In this sample, this clone turned up a few times. The V call is TRBV5-1, the J call TRBJ1-1, with D possibly being TRBD1 (5 bases). The CDR3 totals 15 residues. Per the germline V gene, CDR1 is SGHRS and CDR2 is YFSETQ. The V and J ends lost 0 bases and 7 bases respectively, with 16 bases between them. For the CDR3, the DNA is TGCGCCAGCAGCTTGGAGGGGAGGGCATTTGATGAAGCTTTCTTT. Residues: CASSLEGRAFDEAFF.

This rearrangement joins TRBV11-2 to TRBJ1-1; D unresolved. Germline V CDR1 and CDR2: SGHAT, FQNNGV. With 8 bases removed from V and 4 bases from J, the gap between germline ends came to 8 bases. This CDR3 spans 11 amino acids. The CDR3 DNA reads as TGTGCCAGCGTGGGCGTCACTGAAGCTTTCTTT. This codes for CASVGVTEAFF. Based on the CDR3 plus reference TRBV11-2 and TRBJ1-1, the full variable domain is EAGVAQSPRYKIIEKRQSVAFWCNPISGHATLYWYQQILGQGPKLLIQFQNNGVVDDSQLPKDRFSAERLKGVDSTLKIQPAKLEDSAVYLCASVGVTEAFFGQGTRLTVV.

The chain has TRBV5-4 and TRBJ1-4; D gene unclear. Germline-derived CDR1 and CDR2 are SGHNT and YYREEE (reference sequence). Trimming shortened V by 0 bases and J by 2 bases, and 11 bases separated the two germline ends. CDR3 length equals 16 residues. The CDR3 bases are TGTGCCAGCAGCTTGGGTCCCCGTTTTACTAATGAAAAACTGTTTTTT. This translates into CASSLGPRFTNEKLFF.

DNA of the CDR3: TGTGCCAGCAGCGACAGGGTGACGAAAAACATTCAGTACTTC. Encoded protein: CASSDRVTKNIQYF. The chain employs TRBV3-1 (or the pseudogene TRBV3-2) and TRBJ2-4; TRBD1 aligns across 7 bases. CDR3 length equals 14 residues. Losses at the gene ends were 5 bases for V and 4 bases for J; bases not matched to a gene: 5. Germline V gene sequence: CDR1 LGHDT, CDR2 YNNKEL (reference sequence).

This sequence joins TRBV27 and TRBJ2-3; tentative D call: TRBD2 (6 bases). Germline lookup yields CDR1 MNHEY and CDR2 SMNVEV (reference sequence). Trimming cost V 2 bases and J 10 bases, with 13 bases left between them. This CDR3 region has 13 residues. CDR3 loop: CASSLVGGNSQYF. DNA for the CDR3: TGTGCCAGCAGTTTAGTAGGCGGGAACTCGCAGTATTTT.

This sequence joins TRBV15 and TRBJ2-3; D is undetermined. V was trimmed by 2 bases and J by 4 bases, leaving 7 bases between them. The CDR3 spans 13 residues. Germline V CDR1 and CDR2: LNHNV, YYDKDF (reference sequence). CDR3 sequence: CATSRPSPDTQYF. The CDR3, as DNA: TGTGCCACCAGCAGACCCTCTCCAGATACGCAGTATTTT.

DNA of the CDR3: TGCGCCAGCAGCCAAGAGTGGGTAGCCGAGCAGTACTTC. It specifies CASSQEWVAEQYF. The chain couples TRBV4-1 to TRBJ2-7, with D unclear. CDR3 size: 13 residues. Germline CDR1 reads MGHRA; CDR2 reads YSYEKL. V was trimmed by 0 bases and J by 6 bases, leaving 9 bases between them.

This clone was counted only a few times. CDR3 region: CASRMLQGSSYEQYF. The CDR3 nucleotides read TGTGCCAGCAGGATGTTACAGGGGTCCTCCTACGAGCAGTACTTC. The genes are TRBV6-5 and TRBJ2-7; 7 bases fit TRBD1. The CDR3 totals 15 residues. CDR1 is MNHEY, CDR2 SVGAGI, per germline. V shed 6 bases, J shed 0 bases, and the junction held 8 bases outside the gene matches.

The chain carries TRBV9 and TRBJ2-1; D unresolved. Trimming shortened V by 4 bases and J by 2 bases, and 13 bases separated the two germline ends. Per germline, CDR1 SGDLS and CDR2 YYNGEE. The CDR3 is 15 amino acids. This CDR3 reads CASSPLSETYNEQFF. As DNA, the CDR3 is TGTGCCAGCAGCCCCCTTAGTGAGACCTACAATGAGCAGTTCTTC.

This rearrangement joins TRBV5-4 to TRBJ2-3; TRBD2 matches 8 bases. V was clipped by 6 bases and J by 2 bases; unmatched bases: 14. There are 17 residues in the CDR3. Germline CDR1 SGHNT, CDR2 YYREEE (reference sequence). DNA of the CDR3: TGTGCCAGCACCCCCGGGGGGGCCAAGTCATACACAGATACGCAGTATTTT. It yields the protein CASTPGGAKSYTDTQYF.

This chain uses TRBV5-1 with TRBJ1-1; the D gene is possibly TRBD1 (6 bases). Per the germline V gene, CDR1 is SGHRS and CDR2 is YFSETQ. This CDR3 has 15 amino acids. With 1 base removed from V and 1 base from J, the gap between germline ends came to 11 bases. CDR3 amino acids: CASSLFQGWNTEAFF. Here the CDR3 DNA reads TGCGCCAGCAGCTTGTTCCAGGGGTGGAACACTGAAGCTTTCTTT.

The V gene is TRBV27, the J gene TRBJ2-1, with D perhaps TRBD2 (5 bases). Trimming took 3 bases from V and 8 from J, leaving 8 bases between them. Germline CDR1 and CDR2: MNHEY and SMNVEV (reference sequence). The CDR3 is made up of 12 amino acids. The CDR3 reads CASSFSGHEQFF. The CDR3 region has the DNA TGTGCCAGCAGTTTCAGCGGTCATGAGCAGTTCTTC.